There are a few counts of the clone carrying this T cell receptor (beta chain). Its target is not known. Then a second PCR, running roughly 7 to 11 cycles, was carried out with a sample-barcoded 5' primer and a J-beta primer mix. In TCRdb, the 5' RACE reads were re-called with MiXCR into one record per CDR3 protein. The sample has roughly 1,500,000 distinct CDR3 sequences, 30% to 35% seen once. The data were taken from a study of blood T cells in healthy people across ages. Germline CDR1 MNHNY, CDR2 SVGAGI (reference sequence). The germline V and J ends were trimmed by 4 bases and 1 base, with 13 bases remaining between them. This CDR3 spans 15 amino acids. Study results and caveats: The fall in TCR beta diversity per million T cells was roughly linear with age.

The source of this sequence is a woman aged 25-40 years in good health. Sequencing was performed on blood. The V call is TRBV6-6, the J call TRBJ2-5; D is unresolved. The CDR3 loop is CASSWGRAPQETQYF. In DNA, the CDR3 is TGTGCCAGCAGTTGGGGTCGGGCCCCCCAAGAGACCCAGTACTTC.